The 5 T cell receptor beta chains below come from one sample, sequenced in a study of T cell clonality in common variable immunodeficiency. The table came from immunoSEQ multiplex PCR; TCRdb's copy has only in-frame clones and leaves some out. The repertoire consists of approximately 37,000 clones, none detected only once. Sample: peripheral blood mononuclear cells. The receptors shown here come from a person between 18 and 75 years old in good health.

About this clone: The read falls 3 residues short of the CDR3 end, and the missing part is taken from the germline J gene. The chain is built from TRBV2 and TRBJ2-7, with 7 positions matching TRBD1. V gave up 6 bases and J gave up 3 bases; unmatched junction bases: 5. CDR3 size: 13 residues. Germline V gives CDR1 SNHLY, CDR2 FYNNEI. CDR3 bases read: TGTGCCAGCAGAGACGACAGGGACTACGAG. The encoded protein is CASRDDRDYE. The CDR3 in its entirety is CASRDDRDYEQYF. The whole variable domain, remainder taken from reference TRBV2 and TRBJ2-7, is EPEVTQTPSHQVTQMGQEVILRCVPISNHLYFYWYRQILGQKVEFLVSFYNNEISEKSEIFDDQFSVERPDGSNFTLKIRSTKLEDSAMYFCASRDDRDYEQYFGPGTRLTVT.

This clone was counted many times. The CDR3 DNA, read in part, is TGCAGTGCTAGCGGCAGGGACGAG. Its protein is CSASGRDE. The full CDR3 reads CSASGRDEQYF. This sequence joins TRBV20-1 and TRBJ2-7; TRBD1 is a possible D gene (5 bases). The CDR3 end is not reached by the read, which stops 3 residues before it; the germline J gene fills it in. CDR1 and CDR2 from the germline V gene are DFQATT and SNEGSKA (reference sequence). V lost 3 bases and J lost 5, with 8 bases in between. The CDR3 contains 11 residues.

This clone was counted ten times or more. The CDR3 end falls 3 residues outside the read, so it is completed with the germline J gene. This chain uses TRBV4-2 with TRBJ2-3; TRBD2 matches at 7 bases. V gave up 3 bases and J gave up 6 bases; unmatched junction bases: 15. This CDR3 contains 17 residues. Germline assignment: CDR1 LGHNA and CDR2 YNFKEQ. The CDR3: CASSHTSGNPKADTQYF. Incomplete CDR3 DNA: TGTGCCAGCAGCCATACCAGCGGGAATCCGAAAGCCGATACG.

This clone appeared a few times. The CDR3 end falls 3 residues outside the read, so it is completed with the germline J gene. This chain connects TRBV20-1 to TRBJ2-7; the D gene is possibly TRBD2 (5 bases). CDR3 length: 12 amino acids. Trimming stripped 6 bases from V and 5 bases from J, with 14 bases between. CDR1 and CDR2 (germline): DFQATT, SNEGSKA (reference sequence). The CDR3 sequence is CSAPGWRDEQYF. The sequenced CDR3 bases are TGCAGTGCACCTGGGTGGCGGGACGAG.

At least ten counts were recorded for this clone. The read ends 3 residues before the CDR3 terminus; that terminus is restored from the germline J gene. The chain employs TRBV10-1 and TRBJ2-1; TRBD1 is a possible D gene (6 bases). The CDR3 runs to 16 residues. V lost 7 bases to trimming and J lost 5 bases, with 21 bases between them. From germline, CDR1 is WNHNN and CDR2 SYGVQD (reference sequence). CDR3 DNA, as far as it was read: TGCGCCAGCACCGCTCAGGAGGACAGTGGCCACAATGAG. Translated: CASTAQEDSGHNE. The complete CDR3 reads CASTAQEDSGHNEQFF.